This T cell receptor (beta chain) was retrieved from a study of blood T cell repertoires in COVID-19. Original processing notes: Nucleated cell number was recorded as an estimate derived from reference gene primer amplification. Using immunoSEQ multiplex PCR, the repertoire was profiled, and TCRdb retains in-frame clones only, with some absent. D and trimming were read from the DNA, whereas the V and J calls and clone size are those reported in that table. The sample has hundreds of thousands of clones, approximately 90% seen once. This CDR3 spans 16 amino acids. V lost 3 bases to trimming and J lost 0 bases, with 10 bases between them. Looked up from germline, CDR1 is SGHNT and CDR2 is YYREEE (reference sequence).

The sequencing sample was made of peripheral blood. The clonotype originates from a woman in her thirties with COVID-19, enrolled during active disease. V and J are TRBV5-4 and TRBJ1-6, with D unresolved. The CDR3 DNA is TGTGCCAGCAGCTCCATTACGAGCTCCTATAATTCACCCCTCCACTTT. Amino acids: CASSSITSSYNSPLHF.